The clone carrying this T cell receptor beta chain came up a few times. Its target is not known. The data stem from a study of T cells after yellow fever vaccination. Broader study findings: When the response was secondary, it was weaker but reached its peak faster, day 5 versus 15. Abundant bulk-population clonotypes could contaminate the FACS-sorted repertoires. Booster sampling recovered most clones from primary vaccination (96% CD4, just over 85% CD8).

The length of the CDR3 is 15 residues. Germline V gene data show CDR1 as KGHSH and CDR2 as LQKENI. V dropped 5 bases and J dropped 2 bases, with 13 bases sitting between them. TCR cDNA was made by 5'RACE template switching, adding a universal primer site and UMIs. TCRdb used MiXCR to reprocess the 5' RACE reads, holding one entry per CDR3 protein. There are nearly 350,000 distinct CDR3 sequences in the sample; roughly 8.3% occur only once, and approximately 18% lies in the top ten. The clonotype comes from a man in his late teens or twenties who received the YFV17D yellow fever vaccine. The chain combines TRBV18 with TRBJ2-1; possible D gene TRBD1, 6 bases. The sequencing here drew on PBMCs, taken roughly 45 days after the first yellow fever vaccination. The CDR3 spells CASSDGQKTYNEQFF. The CDR3, as DNA: TGTGCCAGCTCAGACGGACAGAAGACCTACAATGAGCAGTTCTTC.